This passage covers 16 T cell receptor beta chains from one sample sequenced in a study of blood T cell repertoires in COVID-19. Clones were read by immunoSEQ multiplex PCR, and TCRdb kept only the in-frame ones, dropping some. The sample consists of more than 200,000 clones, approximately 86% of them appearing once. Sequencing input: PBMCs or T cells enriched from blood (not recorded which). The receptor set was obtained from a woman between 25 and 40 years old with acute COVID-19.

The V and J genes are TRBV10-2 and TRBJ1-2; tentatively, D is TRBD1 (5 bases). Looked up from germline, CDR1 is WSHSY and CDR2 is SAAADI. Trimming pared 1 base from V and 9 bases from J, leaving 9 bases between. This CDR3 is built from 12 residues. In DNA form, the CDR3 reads TGCGCCAGCAGTGAGTTGGGGGGGAGCTACACCTTC. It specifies CASSELGGSYTF.

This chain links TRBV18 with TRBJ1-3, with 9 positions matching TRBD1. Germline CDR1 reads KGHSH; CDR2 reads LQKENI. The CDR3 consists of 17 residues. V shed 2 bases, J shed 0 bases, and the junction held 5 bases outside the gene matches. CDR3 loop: CASSPNPDRGSGNTIYF. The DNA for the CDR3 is TGTGCCAGCTCACCAAACCCGGACAGGGGCTCTGGAAACACCATATATTTT.

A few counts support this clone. CDR3 protein: CASGGAGRTGGPYEQYF. The CDR3 DNA reads TGTGCCAGCGGGGGGGCCGGACGGACAGGGGGACCCTACGAGCAGTACTTC. This chain connects TRBV27 to TRBJ2-7; 10 bases are shared with TRBD1. The V segment lost 8 bases and the J segment 2 bases; nucleotides outside the gene matches: 15. The CDR3 spans 17 residues. Per germline, CDR1 MNHEY and CDR2 SMNVEV (reference sequence).

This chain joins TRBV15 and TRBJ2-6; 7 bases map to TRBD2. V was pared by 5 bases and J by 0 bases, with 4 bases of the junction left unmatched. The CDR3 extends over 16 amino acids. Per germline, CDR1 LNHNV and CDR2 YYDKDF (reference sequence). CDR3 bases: TGTGCCACCAGCGGCGGGGAGGGCTCTGGGGCCAACGTCCTGACTTTC. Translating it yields CATSGGEGSGANVLTF.

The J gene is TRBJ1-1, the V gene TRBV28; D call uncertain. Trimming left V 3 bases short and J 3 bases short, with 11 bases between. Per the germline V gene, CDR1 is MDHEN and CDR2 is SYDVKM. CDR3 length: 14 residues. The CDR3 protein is CASSFAQRDTEAFF. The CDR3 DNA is TGTGCCAGCAGTTTCGCCCAACGGGACACTGAAGCTTTCTTT.

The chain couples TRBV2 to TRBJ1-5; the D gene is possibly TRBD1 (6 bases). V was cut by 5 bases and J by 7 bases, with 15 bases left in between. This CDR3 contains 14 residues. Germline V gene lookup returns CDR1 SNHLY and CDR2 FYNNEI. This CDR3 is CASSSQGGGQPQHF. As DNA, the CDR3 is TGTGCCAGCAGTTCACAGGGAGGGGGACAGCCCCAGCATTTT.

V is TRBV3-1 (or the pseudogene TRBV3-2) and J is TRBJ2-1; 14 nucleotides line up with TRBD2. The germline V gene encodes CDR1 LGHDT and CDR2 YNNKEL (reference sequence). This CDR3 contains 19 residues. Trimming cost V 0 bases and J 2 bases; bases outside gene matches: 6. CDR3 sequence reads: CASSQDRRLAGGTYNEQFF. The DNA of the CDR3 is TGTGCCAGCAGCCAAGATCGGAGACTAGCGGGGGGGACCTACAATGAGCAGTTCTTC.

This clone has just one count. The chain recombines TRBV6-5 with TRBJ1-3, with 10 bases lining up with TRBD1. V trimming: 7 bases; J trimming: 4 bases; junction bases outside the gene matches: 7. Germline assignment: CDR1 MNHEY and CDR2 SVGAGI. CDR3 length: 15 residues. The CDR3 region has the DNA TGTGCCAGCAACCGGGGGACAGGGGCGGGAAACACCATATATTTT. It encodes CASNRGTGAGNTIYF.

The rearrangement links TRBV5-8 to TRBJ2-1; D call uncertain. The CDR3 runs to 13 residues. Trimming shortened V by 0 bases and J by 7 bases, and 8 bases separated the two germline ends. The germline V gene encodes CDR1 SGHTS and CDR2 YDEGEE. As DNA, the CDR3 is TGTGCCAGCAGCTTGGCTACGAAAAATGAGCAGTTCTTC. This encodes CASSLATKNEQFF.

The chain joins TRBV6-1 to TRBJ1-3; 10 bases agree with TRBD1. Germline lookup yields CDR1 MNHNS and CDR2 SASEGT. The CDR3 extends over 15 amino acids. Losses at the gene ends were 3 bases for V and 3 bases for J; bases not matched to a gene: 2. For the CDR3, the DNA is TGTGCCAGCAGTGATGGGACAGGGGTTGGAAACACCATATATTTT. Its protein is CASSDGTGVGNTIYF.

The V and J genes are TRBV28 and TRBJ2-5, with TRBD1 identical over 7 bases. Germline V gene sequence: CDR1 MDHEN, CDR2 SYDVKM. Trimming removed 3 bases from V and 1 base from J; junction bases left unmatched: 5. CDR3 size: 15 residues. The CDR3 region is CASSFADRSQETQYF. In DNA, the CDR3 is TGTGCCAGCAGTTTTGCGGACAGGAGCCAAGAGACCCAGTACTTC.

The CDR3 protein is CASSSQGAPGTEAFF. Written as DNA, the CDR3 is TGCGCCAGCAGCTCACAGGGGGCGCCCGGCACTGAAGCTTTCTTT. The chain combines TRBV5-1 with TRBJ1-1; 9 bases map to TRBD1. V trimming: 3 bases; J trimming: 4 bases; junction bases outside the gene matches: 7. The germline V gene has CDR1 SGHRS and CDR2 YFSETQ. CDR3 length equals 15 residues.

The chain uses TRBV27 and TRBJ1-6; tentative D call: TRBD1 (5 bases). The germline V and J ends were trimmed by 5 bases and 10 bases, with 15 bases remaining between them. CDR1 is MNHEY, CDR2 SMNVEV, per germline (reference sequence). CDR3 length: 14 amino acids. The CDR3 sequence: CASSPSTGKSPLHF. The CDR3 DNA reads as TGTGCCAGCAGTCCGTCTACAGGCAAGTCACCCCTCCACTTT.

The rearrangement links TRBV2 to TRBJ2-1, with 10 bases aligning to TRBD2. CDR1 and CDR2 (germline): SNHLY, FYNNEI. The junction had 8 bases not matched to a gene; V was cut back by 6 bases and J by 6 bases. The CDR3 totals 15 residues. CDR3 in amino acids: CASSISGLAINEQFF. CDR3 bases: TGTGCCAGCAGCATATCGGGACTAGCGATCAATGAGCAGTTCTTC.

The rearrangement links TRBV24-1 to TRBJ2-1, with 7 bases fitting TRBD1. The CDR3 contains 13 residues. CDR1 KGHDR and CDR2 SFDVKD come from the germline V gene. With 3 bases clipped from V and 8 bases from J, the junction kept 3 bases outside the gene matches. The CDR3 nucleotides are TGTGCCACCAGTGATGGGACAGAAGATGAGCAGTTCTTC. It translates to CATSDGTEDEQFF.

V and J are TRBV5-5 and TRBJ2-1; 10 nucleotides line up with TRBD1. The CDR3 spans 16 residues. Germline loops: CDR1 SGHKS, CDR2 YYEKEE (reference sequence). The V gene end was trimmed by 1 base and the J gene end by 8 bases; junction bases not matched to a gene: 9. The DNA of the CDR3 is TGTGCCAGCAGCTTGTATGGACAGGGGGTGGGAGATGAGCAGTTCTTC. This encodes CASSLYGQGVGDEQFF.